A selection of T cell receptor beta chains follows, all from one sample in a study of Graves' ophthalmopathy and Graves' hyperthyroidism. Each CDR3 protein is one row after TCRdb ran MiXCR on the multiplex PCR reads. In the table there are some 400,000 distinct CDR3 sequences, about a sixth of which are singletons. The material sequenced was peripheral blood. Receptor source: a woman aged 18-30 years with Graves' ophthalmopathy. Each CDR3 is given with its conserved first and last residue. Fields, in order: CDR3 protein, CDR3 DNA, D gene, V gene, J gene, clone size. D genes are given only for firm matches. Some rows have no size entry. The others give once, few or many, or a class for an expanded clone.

CDR3 protein: CASSDRATGELFF
CDR3 DNA: TGTGCCAGCAGCGACAGGGCCACCGGGGAGCTGTTTTTT
D gene: TRBD1
V gene: TRBV7-8
J gene: TRBJ2-2
clone size: many

CDR3 protein: CASTGHSQETQYF
CDR3 DNA: TGTGCCAGCACTGGGCACAGTCAAGAGACCCAGTACTTC
D gene: .
V gene: TRBV2
J gene: TRBJ2-5
clone size: many

CDR3 protein: CASRVRADSNQPQHF
CDR3 DNA: TGTGCCAGCAGGGTCAGGGCTGATAGCAATCAGCCCCAGCATTTT
D gene: .
V gene: TRBV6-1
J gene: TRBJ1-5
clone size: many

CDR3 protein: CSADGTVHNIQYF
CDR3 DNA: TGCAGTGCCGACGGGACAGTGCACAACATTCAGTACTTC
D gene: TRBD1
V gene: TRBV20-1
J gene: TRBJ2-4
clone size: many

CDR3 protein: CASKRLHLSPQETQYF
CDR3 DNA: TGTGCCAGCAAAAGGCTGCATCTATCACCCCAAGAGACCCAGTACTTC
D gene: .
V gene: TRBV2
J gene: TRBJ2-5
clone size: many

CDR3 protein: CASGGLSLAGGNEQYF
CDR3 DNA: TGTGCCAGCGGAGGGCTGAGTTTAGCGGGGGGTAACGAGCAGTACTTC
D gene: TRBD2
V gene: TRBV6-5
J gene: TRBJ2-7
clone size: many

CDR3 protein: CASSRPDRGPRNIQYF
CDR3 DNA: TGTGCCAGCAGCCGCCCCGACAGGGGCCCCCGAAACATTCAGTACTTC
D gene: TRBD1
V gene: TRBV12-3/TRBV12-4
J gene: TRBJ2-4
clone size: .

CDR3 protein: CASSLGLAGDLQETQYF
CDR3 DNA: TGTGCCAGCAGCTTAGGACTAGCGGGGGACCTACAAGAGACCCAGTACTTC
D gene: TRBD2
V gene: TRBV7-2
J gene: TRBJ2-5
clone size: many

CDR3 protein: CASSIRGSRRAGELFF
CDR3 DNA: TGTGCCAGTAGTATAAGAGGAAGCCGGCGTGCCGGGGAGCTGTTTTTT
D gene: .
V gene: TRBV19
J gene: TRBJ2-2
clone size: many

CDR3 protein: CASSSRDRGTGANVLTF
CDR3 DNA: TGTGCCAGCAGTTCCCGGGACAGGGGTACTGGGGCCAACGTCCTGACTTTC
D gene: TRBD1
V gene: TRBV28
J gene: TRBJ2-6
clone size: many

CDR3 protein: CASRRPREDTQYF
CDR3 DNA: TGTGCCAGCAGACGGCCCCGTGAGGATACGCAGTATTTT
D gene: .
V gene: TRBV6-1
J gene: TRBJ2-3
clone size: many

CDR3 protein: CATGTGVDQPQHF
CDR3 DNA: TGTGCCACCGGGACAGGAGTAGATCAGCCCCAGCATTTT
D gene: TRBD1
V gene: TRBV10-3
J gene: TRBJ1-5
clone size: many

CDR3 protein: CASGDSFNQPQHF
CDR3 DNA: TGTGCCAGTGGGGACAGCTTCAATCAGCCCCAGCATTTT
D gene: TRBD1
V gene: TRBV19
J gene: TRBJ1-5
clone size: .

CDR3 protein: CSGASGETQYF
CDR3 DNA: TGCAGCGGGGCTAGCGGAGAGACCCAGTACTTC
D gene: TRBD2
V gene: TRBV29-1
J gene: TRBJ2-5
clone size: many

CDR3 protein: CASTGGYSNQPQHF
CDR3 DNA: TGTGCCAGCACGGGGGGATATAGCAATCAGCCCCAGCATTTT
D gene: .
V gene: TRBV6-5
J gene: TRBJ1-5
clone size: many

CDR3 protein: CAHSRPTQGAGYTF
CDR3 DNA: TGTGCCCACTCGCGTCCTACGCAGGGGGCGGGCTACACCTTC
D gene: TRBD1
V gene: TRBV28
J gene: TRBJ1-2
clone size: many

CDR3 protein: CASSSTLGTEAFF
CDR3 DNA: TGTGCCAGCAGTTCCACGTTAGGCACTGAAGCTTTCTTT
D gene: .
V gene: TRBV28
J gene: TRBJ1-1
clone size: many

CDR3 protein: CASRQGSGYEQYF
CDR3 DNA: TGCGCCAGCAGACAGGGTTCGGGCTACGAGCAGTACTTC
D gene: .
V gene: TRBV5-1
J gene: TRBJ2-7
clone size: .

CDR3 protein: CASSSHGVRENIQYF
CDR3 DNA: TGTGCCAGCAGTTCGCACGGAGTACGCGAAAACATTCAGTACTTC
D gene: .
V gene: TRBV6-5
J gene: TRBJ2-4
clone size: many

CDR3 protein: CSAPNRESEAFF
CDR3 DNA: TGCAGTGCTCCAAACAGGGAATCCGAAGCTTTCTTT
D gene: .
V gene: TRBV20-1
J gene: TRBJ1-1
clone size: many

CDR3 protein: CASSTGTFYEQYF
CDR3 DNA: TGTGCCAGCAGTACCGGGACTTTCTACGAGCAGTACTTC
D gene: .
V gene: TRBV28
J gene: TRBJ2-7
clone size: .

CDR3 protein: CASSLFGLAGGSSYEQYF
CDR3 DNA: TGTGCCAGCAGTTTATTTGGACTAGCGGGAGGGAGCTCCTACGAGCAGTACTTC
D gene: TRBD2
V gene: TRBV28
J gene: TRBJ2-7
clone size: .

CDR3 protein: CSVSHHTNTEAFF
CDR3 DNA: TGCAGCGTTTCCCATCACACGAACACTGAAGCTTTCTTT
D gene: .
V gene: TRBV29-1
J gene: TRBJ1-1
clone size: many

CDR3 protein: CASSLEGVEAFF
CDR3 DNA: TGCGCCAGCAGCTTGGAAGGGGTAGAAGCTTTCTTT
D gene: .
V gene: TRBV5-1
J gene: TRBJ1-1
clone size: many

CDR3 protein: CASSGGGASQPQHF
CDR3 DNA: TGTGCCAGCAGTGGAGGGGGGGCAAGCCAGCCCCAGCATTTT
D gene: .
V gene: TRBV6-2/TRBV6-3
J gene: TRBJ1-5
clone size: .